Listed here are 2 T cell receptor beta chains from one sample, sequenced in a study of CD4 T cells in relation to SARS-CoV-2 and coronaviruses. The data were produced by immunoSEQ multiplex PCR, yet TCRdb's version contains in-frame clones alone and is incomplete. The sample records approximately 20,000 clones, about 80% being singletons. These TCRs' antigens remain unknown. The unexposed donors gave CD4+ T cells in about 2010-2019, prior to COVID-19. The cells were cultured for 10 days before CD4+ T cells were isolated. Sequenced sample: CD4+ T cells from PBMCs, cultured in vitro. The receptors stem from a human donor in good health.

The chain joins TRBV7-2 to TRBJ2-3; D not certain. Germline V gene data show CDR1 as SGHTA and CDR2 as FQGNSA. V was trimmed by 1 base and J by 13 bases, leaving 15 bases between them. The CDR3 spans 13 residues. This CDR3 is CASSLGPQRMKYF. The CDR3, as DNA: TGTGCCAGCAGCTTAGGACCGCAGCGTATGAAGTATTTT.

This chain links TRBV6-5 with TRBJ2-7; 7 bases map to TRBD1. In germline, CDR1 is MNHEY, CDR2 SVGAGI. The CDR3 is 15 amino acids. J lost 3 bases, V lost 2 bases, and 7 bases had no gene match. The CDR3 protein is CASSYSPGTDYEQYF. The CDR3 coding sequence is TGTGCCAGCAGTTACAGTCCCGGGACAGACTACGAGCAGTACTTC.